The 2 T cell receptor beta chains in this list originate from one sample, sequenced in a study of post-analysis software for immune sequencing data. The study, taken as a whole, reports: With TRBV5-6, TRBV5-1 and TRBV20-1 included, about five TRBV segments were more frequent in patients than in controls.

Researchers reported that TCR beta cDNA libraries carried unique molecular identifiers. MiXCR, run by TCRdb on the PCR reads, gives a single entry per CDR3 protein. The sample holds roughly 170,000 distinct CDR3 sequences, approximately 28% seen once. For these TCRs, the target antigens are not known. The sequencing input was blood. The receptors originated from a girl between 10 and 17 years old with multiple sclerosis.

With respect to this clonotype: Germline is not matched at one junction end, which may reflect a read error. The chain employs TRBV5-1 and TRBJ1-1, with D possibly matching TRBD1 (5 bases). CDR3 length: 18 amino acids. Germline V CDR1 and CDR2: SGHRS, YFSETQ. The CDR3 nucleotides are TGCGCCAGCAGCTTGGAGTCTTCCTGGCTGCGGGGGAACATTGAAGCTTTCTTT. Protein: CASSLESSWLRGNIEAFF. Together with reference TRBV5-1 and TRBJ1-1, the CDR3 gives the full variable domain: KAGVTQTPRYLIKTRGQQVTLSCSPISGHRSVSWYQQTPGQGLQFLFEYFSETQRNKGNFPGRFSGRQFSNSRSEMNVSTLELGDSALYLCASSLESSWLRGNIEAFFGQGTRLTVV.

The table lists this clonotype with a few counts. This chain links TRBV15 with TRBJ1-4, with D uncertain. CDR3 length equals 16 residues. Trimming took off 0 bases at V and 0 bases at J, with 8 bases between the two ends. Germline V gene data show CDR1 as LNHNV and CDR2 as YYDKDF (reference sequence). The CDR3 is CATSRDNDATNEKLFF. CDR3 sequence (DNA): TGTGCCACCAGCAGAGATAACGATGCAACTAATGAAAAACTGTTTTTT.